This TCR beta chain was captured by sequencing in a study of blood T cell dynamics during melanoma immunotherapy. A fixed DNA input of roughly 0.35 ug was used per bulk PBMC sample. Some clones are missing from TCRdb's copy, which holds only in-frame ones; the method was immunoSEQ multiplex PCR. The table has almost 25,000 clones, 87% seen once. Time point noted: pre-treatment baseline. This CDR3 spans 14 amino acids. V dropped 5 bases and J dropped 4 bases, with 12 bases sitting between them. Germline V gene lookup returns CDR1 LNHDA and CDR2 SQIVND (reference sequence). The sample consisted of blood, taken from a patient treated with checkpoint blockade. The V call is TRBV19, the J call TRBJ1-5; no firm D call. This receptor was taken from a human donor with melanoma. The CDR3 nucleotides read TGTGCCAGTAGTCCGCGGTTGCTTAATCAGCCCCAGCATTTT. Translation gives CASSPRLLNQPQHF.